The present T cell receptor (beta chain) was sequenced within a study of T cells expressing NK-cell markers. The wider study: From sorted CD3+CD56+NKG2C+, CD3+CD56+NKG2C- and CD3+CD56-NKG2C+ T cells came the TCR beta repertoires.

On this clonotype itself: The antigen is undetermined.

Notes on the study in general: For a handful of donors, these clonotypes were likewise the leading ones in the CD3+CD56-NKG2C+ fraction. Whether expanded NKG2C+ T cell clones were HCMV specific stayed uncertain.

Template switching by 5'RACE with UMIs generated the TCR beta cDNA. TCRdb re-called the 5' RACE reads and catalogs CDR3 proteins one per entry, DNA excluded. This table lists approximately 420,000 distinct CDR3 sequences. The germline V gene has CDR1 MDHEN and CDR2 SYDVKM. The CDR3 extends over 14 amino acids. The sequence was obtained from a woman aged 50 to 60 in good health. The source material was blood T cells: a sorted CD56 or NKG2C T cell subset, CD4+ or CD8+ T cells, or bulk PBMC T cells (not recorded which). V gene TRBV28 combines with J gene TRBJ2-1; checking the TCRdb D call of TRBD2 is not possible without DNA. CDR3 residues: CASRGGRGYNEQFF.